This T cell receptor (beta chain) appears in the sequencing data of a study of T cell responses to AZD1222 COVID-19 vaccine. Data came from immunoSEQ multiplex PCR; TCRdb stores just in-frame clones and leaves some out. The table includes about 110,000 clones, roughly 90% detected once. Overall study results and limits: Nearly half of spike-specific TCRs reportedly target unmutated variant regions.

Looked up from germline, CDR1 is MGHRA and CDR2 is YSYEKL. The CDR3 totals 13 residues. The V gene lost 2 bases and the J gene lost 3 bases, with 6 bases spanning the gap. As for this clone: The target antigen is unknown.

The receptor was isolated from an adult in good health. The gene calls are TRBV4-1 and TRBJ2-3; tentatively, D is TRBD1 (6 bases). The sequencing here drew on peripheral blood, taken on day 0 of AZD1222 vaccination. Here the CDR3 reads CASSQQGTDTQYF. For the CDR3, the DNA is TGCGCCAGCAGCCAACAGGGGACAGATACGCAGTATTTT.